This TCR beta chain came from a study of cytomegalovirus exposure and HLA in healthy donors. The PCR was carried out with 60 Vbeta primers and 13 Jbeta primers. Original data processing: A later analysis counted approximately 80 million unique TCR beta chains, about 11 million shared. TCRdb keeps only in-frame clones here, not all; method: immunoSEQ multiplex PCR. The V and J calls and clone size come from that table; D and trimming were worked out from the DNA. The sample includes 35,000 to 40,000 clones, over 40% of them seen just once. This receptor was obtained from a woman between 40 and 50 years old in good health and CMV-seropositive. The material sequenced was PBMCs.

The CDR3 protein is CAISVRDRDAEAFF. CDR3 DNA: TGTGCCATCAGTGTCCGGGACAGGGACGCTGAAGCTTTCTTT. V gene TRBV10-3 combines with J gene TRBJ1-1; 9 nucleotides match TRBD1. CDR1 is ENHRY, CDR2 SYGVKD, per germline. The V segment lost 4 bases and the J segment 6 bases; nucleotides outside the gene matches: 6. CDR3 length: 14 residues.